This TCR beta chain was profiled in a study of blood T cell repertoires in COVID-19 (dated by TCRdb to 2018 to 2021). With respect to the entire study: Samples from collaborators originated in the United States, Italy and Spain and spanned both the acute and convalescent phases of COVID-19. The material from the prospective study consisted of cDNA or gDNA derived from T cells, B-cell-depleted T cells, or PBMCs. Deeply sampled blood TCRbeta repertoires from subjects exposed to, actively infected with, or recovered from COVID-19 were included in the dataset. The repertoires were released in a freely available public database meant as a resource for research on the immune response to SARS-CoV-2. Samples were obtained from the ongoing ImmuneRACE study (first 160 participants) and from over 1,000 subjects provided by 6 global collaborators. Nearly every sample came with metadata listing a de-identified subject ID, COVID-19 status, age in years and sex. Where available, HLA class I and class II types were taken from metadata supplied by the sample provider and were not determined by assay-based typing. Overall results and qualifications from the work: How much clinical and demographic metadata was included differed by source and by participant, and the metadata was provided uncurated.

TCRbeta CDR3 regions were amplified from genomic DNA by means of the immunoSEQ Assay, a bias-controlled multiplex PCR. The authors processed their data as follows. The number of nucleated cells in each sample was estimated from the amplification of reference gene primers within the assay. To quantify the absolute abundance of each unique TCRbeta CDR3 rearrangement, sequence reads were collapsed and filtered. For each sample, productive Simpson clonality was calculated by taking the square root of Simpson's diversity index across productive rearrangements. The clones in this table, taken by TCRdb from immuneACCESS, are in-frame only. Not every clone is retained; where verified, under half of the shortfall comes from an unresolved V gene, and the cause of the rest is unknown. Clone size and V and J calls were adopted from that table, with D and trimming inferred from the DNA. For this sample the table gives 100,000 to 120,000 clones, of which 70% to 90% were detected only once. The top ten hold 8% to 9% of the sample.

At the junction V is shortened by 1 base and J by 0 bases, with 19 bases in between. Its CDR3 holds 18 amino acids, cysteine through phenylalanine. The retained sequence is limited to the CDR3, 54 bases, with the frame set at the first base. For this clone: Its antigen is unknown. No per-base quality is available; no much larger clone lies one base away.

A second Seattle source provided samples from volunteer blood donors who had recovered from COVID-19. Collaborating institutions collected whole blood in K2EDTA tubes following their own protocols. For TCRbeta analysis, collaborators shipped samples as frozen whole blood, isolated PBMCs, or DNA extracted from either of those sample types. The sample consisted of peripheral blood. This clonotype originated in a woman in her seventies who had recovered from COVID-19. The chain uses TRBV23-1 and TRBJ2-7; TRBD1 is a possible D gene, resting on 6 matching bases. TRBV23-1 has ORF status, its function being uncertain. The DNA sequence is as follows: TGCGCCAGCAGTCAATTATTATGGTGGGACATAAGCTCCTACGAGCAGTACTTC. It specifies CASSQLLWWDISSYEQYF.